This TCR beta chain was captured in a study of CD8 T cells in Susac syndrome. From blood CD8+ and CD4+ T cells, the TCR beta chain was sequenced. The CD8+ and CD4+ T cells were isolated magnetically using a negative isolation approach, whereas the TEMRA cells were enriched by FACS. Trimming at V came to 6 bases and at J to 4 bases, leaving 5 bases not matched to a gene. CDR1 is DFQATT, CDR2 SNEGSKA, per germline (reference sequence). The CDR3 is 12 residues long. Findings and limits, study-wide: The TCR sequencing and HLA analysis in the study involved a relatively small number of individuals, as the study acknowledged.

As concerns this clonotype: Its antigen remains unknown.

The RNA, roughly 0.5 to 1 ug, was put through reverse transcription using random hexamers. The TCR beta CDR3 was amplified by immunoSEQ multiplex PCR across 54 Vbeta, 13 Jbeta. TCRdb itself ran the immunoSEQ multiplex PCR reads through MiXCR, one entry per CDR3 protein. The sample consists of some 100,000 distinct CDR3 sequences, roughly 93% of them appearing once. This chain joins TRBV20-1 and TRBJ1-2, with TRBD1 matching over 7 bases. What was sequenced was CD4+ T cells from PBMCs. The TCR sequence derives from a human donor with multiple sclerosis. The DNA for the CDR3 is TGCAGTGCCAACAGGGGTGGCTATGGCTACACCTTC. It specifies CSANRGGYGYTF.